The source of this T cell receptor beta chain is a study of T cell changes during pregnancy in multiple sclerosis. Clones were read by immunoSEQ multiplex PCR, and TCRdb kept only the in-frame ones, dropping some. The sample has 90,000 to 100,000 clones, roughly 94% seen once. The V and J ends lost 7 bases and 10 bases, in that order; junction bases with no gene match: 8. From germline, CDR1 is MNHNY and CDR2 SVGAGI (reference sequence). The CDR3 sequence is 14 residues long. This chain joins TRBV6-6 and TRBJ1-6; 9 bases line up with TRBD1. The TCR originated in a female donor in good health, enrolled as a control in a pregnancy study. Sequencing was performed on peripheral blood, taken after pregnancy. The DNA of the CDR3 is TGTGCCAGCAAGGCAGCACAGGGGGCGTCACCCCTCCACTTT. The encoded protein is CASKAAQGASPLHF.